This T cell receptor beta chain emerged from a study of blood T cell repertoires in COVID-19 (dated by TCRdb to 2018 to 2020). About the investigation overall: The collaborator samples originated in the United States, Italy and Spain and spanned the acute and convalescent phases of COVID-19. The material from the prospective study consisted of cDNA or gDNA derived from T cells, B-cell-depleted T cells, or PBMCs. The dataset comprised deeply sampled blood TCRbeta repertoires from subjects exposed to, actively infected with, or recovered from COVID-19. A freely available public database, intended as a resource for researchers studying the immune response to SARS-CoV-2, is where the repertoires were released. The samples were drawn from the first 160 participants of the ongoing ImmuneRACE study and from about 1,200 subjects provided by 6 global collaborators. The sample metadata nearly always contained a de-identified subject ID, COVID-19 status, age in years and sex. Where HLA class I and class II types were available, the types were taken from metadata supplied by the sample provider, not from assay-based typing. What the study reported, not specific to this receptor: The quantity of clinical and demographic metadata differed by source and by participant and was supplied without curation.

Collaborating institutions collected whole blood in K2EDTA tubes following their own protocols. For TCRbeta analysis, collaborators shipped samples in one of three forms: frozen whole blood, isolated PBMCs, or DNA extracted from either of those sample types. The immunoSEQ Assay, a bias-controlled multiplex PCR, was used to amplify TCRbeta CDR3 regions from genomic DNA. Turning to the authors' computational methods: The number of nucleated cells in each sample was estimated from the amplification of reference gene primers within the assay. Sequence reads were collapsed and filtered to measure the absolute abundance of every unique TCRbeta CDR3 rearrangement. For each sample, productive Simpson clonality was calculated as the square root of Simpson's diversity index over productive rearrangements. This immuneACCESS table, as held by TCRdb, lists in-frame sequences with V and J called but not all clones. Of the missing ones, under half trace to an unresolved V gene in checked studies; the others have no known cause. V and J calls and clone size are as listed in that table; D and trimming were resolved from the DNA. A total of around 27,000 clones appear in this sample, about 80% of them only once. In total, the top ten clones hold roughly 25% of the sample.

Ends trimmed: V by 6 bases, J by 2 bases; bases unmatched to a gene: 11. From the germline V gene, CDR1 is SGHRS and CDR2 is YFSETQ. The CDR3 holds 15 amino acids from the cysteine to the phenylalanine. The kept DNA is CDR3 alone, 45 bases in frame from the first base. Note on this clone: The clone's antigen remains unknown. No base quality values were provided; no much bigger clone lies one nucleotide off.

The clonotype comes from a man aged 65-85 years with active COVID-19. Input material: peripheral blood. The chain is encoded by TRBV5-1 joined to TRBJ2-7, with 7 bases in between that match TRBD1. The sequenced DNA: TGCGCCAGCACGCTGACAGGGTATGCGCCCTACGAGCAGTACTTC. Its product reads: CASTLTGYAPYEQYF. Outside the CDR3, residues come from the reference TRBV5-1 and TRBJ2-7 proteins, so the full variable domain is: KAGVTQTPRYLIKTRGQQVTLSCSPISGHRSVSWYQQTPGQGLQFLFEYFSETQRNKGNFPGRFSGRQFSNSRSEMNVSTLELGDSALYLCASTLTGYAPYEQYFGPGTRLTVT.